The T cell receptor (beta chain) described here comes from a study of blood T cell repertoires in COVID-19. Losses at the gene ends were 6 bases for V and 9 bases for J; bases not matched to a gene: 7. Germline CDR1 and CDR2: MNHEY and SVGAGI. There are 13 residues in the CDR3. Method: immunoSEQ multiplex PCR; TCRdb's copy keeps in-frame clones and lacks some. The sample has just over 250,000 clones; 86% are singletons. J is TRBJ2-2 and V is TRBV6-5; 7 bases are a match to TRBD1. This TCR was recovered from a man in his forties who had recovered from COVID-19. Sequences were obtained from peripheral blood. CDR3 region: CASRQGSARELFF. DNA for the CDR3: TGTGCCAGCAGACAGGGGAGTGCCAGGGAGCTGTTTTTT.